These 5 T cell receptor beta chains were sequenced from one sample in a study of blood T cells in healthy people across ages. With a J-beta primer mix and a sample-barcoded 5' primer, a second PCR ran roughly 6 to 11 cycles. TCRdb itself ran the 5' RACE reads through MiXCR, one entry per CDR3 protein. The sample consists of 1.5 million to 1.8 million distinct CDR3 sequences, roughly 43% of them appearing once. The specimen sequenced was blood. The receptors shown here come from a young woman in good health.

The CDR3 DNA reads as TGTGCCAGCAGCCCCATAGGCCTTACAGGGAGCAGGGGCTACACCTTC. Amino acids: CASSPIGLTGSRGYTF. V gene TRBV7-2 combines with J gene TRBJ1-2; D possibly corresponds to TRBD1 (6 bases). The CDR3 has 16 amino acids. Germline-derived CDR1 and CDR2 are SGHTA and FQGNSA. V lost 5 bases and J 8 bases, leaving 24 bases between the germline ends. Filled out from reference TRBV7-2 and TRBJ1-2, the complete variable domain reads GAGVSQSPSNKVTEKGKDVELRCDPISGHTALYWYRQSLGQGLEFLIYFQGNSAPDKSGLPSDRFSAERTGGSVSTLTIQRTQQEDSAVYLCASSPIGLTGSRGYTFGSGTRLTVV.

The chain uses TRBV14 and TRBJ1-1; possibly TRBD1 for D (5 bases). Trimming shortened V by 0 bases and J by 8 bases, and 10 bases separated the two germline ends. Germline V gene sequence: CDR1 SGHDN, CDR2 FVKESK. CDR3 length: 13 amino acids. The CDR3 loop reads CASSQDLAGEAFF. The DNA of the CDR3 is TGTGCCAGCAGCCAAGATTTGGCAGGGGAAGCTTTCTTT.

CDR3 DNA: TGTGCCAGCAGTTACTCGACCGGCGGTGAGCAGTTCTTC. Amino acid sequence: CASSYSTGGEQFF. The V gene is TRBV6-5, the J gene TRBJ2-1, with D unresolved. Germline CDR1 MNHEY, CDR2 SVGAGI. The CDR3 consists of 13 residues. V was cut by 0 bases and J by 9 bases, with 9 bases left in between.

This clonotype came up a few times. CDR3 residues: CASSLRQGSEQYF. In nucleotides, the CDR3 is TGTGCCAGCAGCTTAAGACAGGGGAGCGAGCAGTACTTC. This chain uses TRBV7-2 with TRBJ2-4; 8 positions match TRBD1. TRBJ2-7 explains the end of the DNA better; the J call may be wrong. Per germline, CDR1 SGHTA and CDR2 FQGNSA. The CDR3 contains 13 residues.

V and J are TRBV7-9 and TRBJ1-1, with D unresolved. From germline, CDR1 is SEHNR and CDR2 FQNEAQ (reference sequence). The CDR3 is 15 residues long. V shed 4 bases and J shed 0 bases, with 12 bases lying between them. The CDR3 protein is CASSSPTGMNTEAFF. The CDR3 coding sequence is TGTGCCAGCAGCTCGCCGACGGGGATGAACACTGAAGCTTTCTTT.